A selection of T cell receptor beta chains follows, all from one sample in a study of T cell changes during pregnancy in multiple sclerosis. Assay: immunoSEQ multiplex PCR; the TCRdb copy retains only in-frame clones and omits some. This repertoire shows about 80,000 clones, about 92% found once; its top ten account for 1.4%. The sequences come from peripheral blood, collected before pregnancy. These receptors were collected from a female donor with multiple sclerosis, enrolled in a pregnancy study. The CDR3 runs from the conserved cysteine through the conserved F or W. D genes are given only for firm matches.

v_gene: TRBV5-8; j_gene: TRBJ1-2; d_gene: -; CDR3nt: TGTGCCAGCATCCCCTTGTCCTACGGACAGCTTCCCTATGGCTACACCTTC; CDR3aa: CASIPLSYGQLPYGYTF
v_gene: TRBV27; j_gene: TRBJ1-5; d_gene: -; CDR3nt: TGTGCCAGCAGTTTTGAGAGCAATCAGCCCCAGCATTTT; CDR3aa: CASSFESNQPQHF
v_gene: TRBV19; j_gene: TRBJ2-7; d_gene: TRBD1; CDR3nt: TGTGCCAGACACCTCACTGGGACAGCCTGGGGCCGAACCTACGAGCAGTACTTC; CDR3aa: CARHLTGTAWGRTYEQYF
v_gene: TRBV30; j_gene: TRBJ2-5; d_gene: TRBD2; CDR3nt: TGTGCCGGCGGGGGGCGGGAGACCCAGTACTTC; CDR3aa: CAGGGRETQYF
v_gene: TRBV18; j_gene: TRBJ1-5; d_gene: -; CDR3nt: TGTGCCAGCTCACTGTGGGGGGTCGGAAATCAGCCCCAGCATTTT; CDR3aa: CASSLWGVGNQPQHF
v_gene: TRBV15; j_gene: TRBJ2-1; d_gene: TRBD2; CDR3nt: TGTGCCACCAGGCAGGGACTAGGTGTGAACAATGAGCAGTTCTTC; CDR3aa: CATRQGLGVNNEQFF
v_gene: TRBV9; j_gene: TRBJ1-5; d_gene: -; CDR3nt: TGTGCCAGCAGTGGAGATAGCAATCAGCCCCAGCATTTT; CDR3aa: CASSGDSNQPQHF
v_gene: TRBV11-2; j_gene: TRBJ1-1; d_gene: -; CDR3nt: TGTGCCAGCAGCATCCTAACGGGGAGCACTGAAGCTTTCTTT; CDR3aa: CASSILTGSTEAFF
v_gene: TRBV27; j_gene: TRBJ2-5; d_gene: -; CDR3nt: TGTGCCAGCAGTTCCCGAAGGGGGGAGACCCAGTACTTC; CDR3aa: CASSSRRGETQYF
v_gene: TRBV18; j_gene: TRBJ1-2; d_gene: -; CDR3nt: TGTGCCAGCTCACCCCCAAAAGTCGGGTCTGGCTACACCTTC; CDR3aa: CASSPPKVGSGYTF
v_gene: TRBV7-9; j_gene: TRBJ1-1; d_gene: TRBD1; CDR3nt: TGTGCCAGCAGCTCCACAGGGGATCTAACTGAAGCTTTCTTT; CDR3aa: CASSSTGDLTEAFF
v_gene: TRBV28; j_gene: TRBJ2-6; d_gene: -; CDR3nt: TGTGCCAGCAGTTCCGGTGGGGCCAACGTCCTGACTTTC; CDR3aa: CASSSGGANVLTF
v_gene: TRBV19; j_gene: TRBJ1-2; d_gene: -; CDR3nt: TGTGCCAGTAGTATTTCGTTTAACTATGGCTACACCTTC; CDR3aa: CASSISFNYGYTF
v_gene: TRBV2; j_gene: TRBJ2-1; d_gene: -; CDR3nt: TGTGCCAGCAGCAACCGGGAGTTGGGGGAGCAGTTCTTC; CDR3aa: CASSNRELGEQFF
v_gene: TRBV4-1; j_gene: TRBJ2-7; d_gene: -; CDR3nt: TGCGCCAGCAGCCAAGAGAGGATAGGTTTGACCTACGAGCAGTACTTC; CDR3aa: CASSQERIGLTYEQYF
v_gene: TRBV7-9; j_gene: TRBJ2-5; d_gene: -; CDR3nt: TGTGCCAGCAGTCCCTGGGCAGGCAGCCAAGAGACCCAGTACTTC; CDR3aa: CASSPWAGSQETQYF